The clone carrying this TCR beta chain was observed a handful of times. CDR1 is MNHNY and CDR2 is SVGAGI in the germline V gene (reference sequence). This CDR3 spans 14 amino acids. V was clipped by 6 bases and J by 1 base; unmatched bases: 5. Original processing methods: Reference gene primer amplification yielded estimated nucleated cell counts. Data came from immunoSEQ multiplex PCR; TCRdb stores just in-frame clones and leaves some out. For V, J and clone size, that table is used; D and trimming come from the DNA. The repertoire holds tens of thousands of clones, with roughly 80% as singletons. This sample is drawn from a study of blood T cell repertoires in COVID-19. Overall study: Collection of acute and convalescent COVID-19 samples took place in the United States, Italy and Spain. In each case, the material was cDNA or gDNA derived from T cells, B-cell-depleted T cells, or PBMCs.

The rearrangement joins TRBV6-6 to TRBJ2-7, with TRBD1 identical over 8 bases. The specimen sequenced was peripheral blood. The sequence came from a woman in her sixties or seventies with acute or convalescent COVID-19. In DNA form, the CDR3 reads TGTGCCAGCAGGGCAGGGGGCGGGTCCTACGAGCAGTACTTC. This gives the protein CASRAGGGSYEQYF.